Listed below are T cell receptor beta chains from one sample, sequenced in a study of tumor-infiltrating lymphocytes in localized non-small cell lung cancer. Repertoires were generated with immunoSEQ multiplex PCR, while TCRdb's copy carries only in-frame clones and drops some. The sample records some 11,000 clones, about 66% being singletons. The sequenced sample consisted of uninvolved lung tissue not adjacent to the tumor. Source of these receptors: a human donor with non-small cell lung cancer. The CDR3 runs from the conserved cysteine through the conserved F or W. The order of the fields is V gene, J gene, CDR3 protein.

v_gene: TRBV18; j_gene: TRBJ1-6; CDR3aa: CASSVRGTDYNSPLHF
v_gene: TRBV14; j_gene: TRBJ2-5; CDR3aa: CASSPQRGGVETQYF
v_gene: TRBV29-1; j_gene: TRBJ1-2; CDR3aa: CSVGGGAGSGGYTF
v_gene: TRBV11-2; j_gene: TRBJ1-2; CDR3aa: CASSDLGQTANYGYTF
v_gene: TRBV5-5; j_gene: TRBJ2-7; CDR3aa: CASSLIAGSHEQYF
v_gene: TRBV4-3; j_gene: TRBJ2-7; CDR3aa: CASSQMDIRSYEQYF
v_gene: TRBV28; j_gene: TRBJ1-5; CDR3aa: CASRLQGQPQHF
v_gene: TRBV9; j_gene: TRBJ2-5; CDR3aa: CASSVGGYQETQYF
v_gene: TRBV18; j_gene: TRBJ2-7; CDR3aa: CASSPTPTGGEQYF
v_gene: TRBV18; j_gene: TRBJ2-7; CDR3aa: CASSSEDGTYEQYF
v_gene: TRBV5-4; j_gene: TRBJ1-1; CDR3aa: CASTRTGGWYTEAFF
v_gene: TRBV7-2; j_gene: TRBJ1-6; CDR3aa: CASSWDRGFLSSPLHF
v_gene: TRBV5-1; j_gene: TRBJ2-1; CDR3aa: CASSLWRGQGANEQFF
v_gene: TRBV7-2; j_gene: TRBJ1-3; CDR3aa: CASSQDPRPHSGNTIYF
v_gene: TRBV5-6; j_gene: TRBJ2-3; CDR3aa: CASSLEHPTDTQYF
v_gene: TRBV10-3; j_gene: TRBJ2-2; CDR3aa: CAISGDRGDTGELFF
v_gene: TRBV5-1; j_gene: TRBJ2-1; CDR3aa: CASSLGQGAGNEQFF
v_gene: TRBV19; j_gene: TRBJ1-3; CDR3aa: CASSPGQAGNTIYF
v_gene: TRBV5-1; j_gene: TRBJ2-5; CDR3aa: CASSLGTVATQETQYF
v_gene: TRBV5-1; j_gene: TRBJ2-7; CDR3aa: CASSLGQVREQYF
v_gene: TRBV9; j_gene: TRBJ2-7; CDR3aa: CASSGAYRGEQYF
v_gene: TRBV27; j_gene: TRBJ1-1; CDR3aa: CASSLEGGQRSEAFF
v_gene: TRBV7-2; j_gene: TRBJ2-7; CDR3aa: CASSQRRGPEQYF
v_gene: TRBV2; j_gene: TRBJ1-5; CDR3aa: CASSVQGTGNQPQHF
v_gene: TRBV14; j_gene: TRBJ2-5; CDR3aa: CASSQDLLGVGKETQYF
v_gene: TRBV13; j_gene: TRBJ2-1; CDR3aa: CASSVDRNYNEQFF
v_gene: TRBV5-1; j_gene: TRBJ2-1; CDR3aa: CASSLVGAALLTEQFF
v_gene: TRBV29-1; j_gene: TRBJ1-2; CDR3aa: CSVEDSVWGYTF
v_gene: TRBV13; j_gene: TRBJ2-1; CDR3aa: CASSLAGSYNEQFF
v_gene: TRBV4-3; j_gene: TRBJ2-5; CDR3aa: CASSQDPNVGGASETQYF
v_gene: TRBV20-1; j_gene: TRBJ2-7; CDR3aa: CSARDSRKQYF
v_gene: TRBV2; j_gene: TRBJ2-5; CDR3aa: CASSAGTGGETQYF